Listed here is a single TCR beta chain. Other DNA variants within this sample encode the same CDR3. Participants were aged about 18 to 89 years from some 24 US areas. Donors were grouped by their self-reported clinical history. This sample was taken from a study of blood T cell repertoires in COVID-19. Study at large: There were acute and convalescent COVID-19 samples, and they came from the United States, Italy and Spain.

Assay: immunoSEQ multiplex PCR; the TCRdb copy retains only in-frame clones and omits some. The repertoire includes more than 110,000 clones, approximately 88% of them detected once, and 5.5% sits in the top ten. This receptor was taken from a man aged 35 to 55 with acute COVID-19. The sequencing sample was made of PBMCs or T cells enriched from blood (not recorded which).

The CDR3 DNA sequence: TGTGCCAGCAGTGAAACGAACGGGGTGGGTAACGAGCAGTACTTC. Residues: CASSETNGVGNEQYF. V is TRBV6-1 and J is TRBJ2-7; a possible D gene is TRBD2 (5 bases). Trimming took 2 bases from V and 5 from J, leaving 16 bases between them. The germline V gene encodes CDR1 MNHNS and CDR2 SASEGT. This CDR3 is built from 15 residues.